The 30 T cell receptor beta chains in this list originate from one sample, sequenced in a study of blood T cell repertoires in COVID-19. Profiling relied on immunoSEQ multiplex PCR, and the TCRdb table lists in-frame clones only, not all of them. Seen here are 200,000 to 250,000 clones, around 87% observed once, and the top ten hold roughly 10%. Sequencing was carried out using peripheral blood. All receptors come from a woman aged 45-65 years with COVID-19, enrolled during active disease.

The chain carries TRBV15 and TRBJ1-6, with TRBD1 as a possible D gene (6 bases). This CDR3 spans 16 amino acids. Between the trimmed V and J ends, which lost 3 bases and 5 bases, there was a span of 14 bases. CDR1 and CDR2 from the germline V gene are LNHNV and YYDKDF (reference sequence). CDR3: CATSSDLRDNNSPLHF. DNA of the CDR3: TGTGCCACCAGCAGCGACCTTCGGGACAATAATTCACCCCTCCACTTT.

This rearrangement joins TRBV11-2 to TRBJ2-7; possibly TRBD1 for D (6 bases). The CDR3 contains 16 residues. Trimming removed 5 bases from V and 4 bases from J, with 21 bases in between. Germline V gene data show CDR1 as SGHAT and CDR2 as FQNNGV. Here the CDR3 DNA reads TGTGCCAGCAGCCTCAATACATGGGGGCTCCTATACGAGCAGTACTTC. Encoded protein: CASSLNTWGLLYEQYF.

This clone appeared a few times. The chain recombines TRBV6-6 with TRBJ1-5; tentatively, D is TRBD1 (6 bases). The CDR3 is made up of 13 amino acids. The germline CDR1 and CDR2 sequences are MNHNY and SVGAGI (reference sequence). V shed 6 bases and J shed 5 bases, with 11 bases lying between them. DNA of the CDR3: TGTGCCAGCAGGAGACAGGACTATCAGCCCCAGCATTTT. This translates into CASRRQDYQPQHF.

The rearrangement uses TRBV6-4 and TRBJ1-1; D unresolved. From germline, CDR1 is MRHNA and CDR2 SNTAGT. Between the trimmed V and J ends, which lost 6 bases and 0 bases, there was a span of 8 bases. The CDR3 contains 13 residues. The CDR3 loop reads CASSSVLNTEAFF. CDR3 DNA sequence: TGTGCCAGCAGCTCCGTCCTGAACACTGAAGCTTTCTTT.

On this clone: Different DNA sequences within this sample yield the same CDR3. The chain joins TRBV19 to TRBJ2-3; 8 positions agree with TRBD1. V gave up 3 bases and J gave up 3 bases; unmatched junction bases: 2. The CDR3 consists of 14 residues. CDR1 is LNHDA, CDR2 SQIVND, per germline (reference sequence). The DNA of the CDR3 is TGTGCCAGTAGTATTGGGACAGGAACAGATACGCAGTATTTT. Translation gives CASSIGTGTDTQYF.

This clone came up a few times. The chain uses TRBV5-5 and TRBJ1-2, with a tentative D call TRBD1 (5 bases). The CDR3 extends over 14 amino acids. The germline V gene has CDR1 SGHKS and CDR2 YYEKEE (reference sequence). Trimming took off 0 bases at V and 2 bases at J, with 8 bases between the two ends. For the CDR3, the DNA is TGTGCCAGCAGCTTGGGGCGGGGGAACTATGGCTACACCTTC. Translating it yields CASSLGRGNYGYTF.

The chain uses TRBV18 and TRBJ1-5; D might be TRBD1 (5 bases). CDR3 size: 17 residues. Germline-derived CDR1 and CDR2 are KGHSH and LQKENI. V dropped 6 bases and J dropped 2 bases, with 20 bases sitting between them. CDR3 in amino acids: CASSPERPGGGNQPQHF. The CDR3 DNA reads TGTGCCAGCTCTCCAGAACGTCCGGGGGGTGGCAATCAGCCCCAGCATTTT.

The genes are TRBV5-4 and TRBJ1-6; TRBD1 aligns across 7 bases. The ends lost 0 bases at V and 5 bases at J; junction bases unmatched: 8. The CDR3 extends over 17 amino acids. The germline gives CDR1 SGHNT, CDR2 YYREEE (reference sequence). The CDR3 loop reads CASSLDPDRANNSPLHF. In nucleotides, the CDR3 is TGTGCCAGCAGCTTGGATCCCGACAGGGCCAATAATTCACCCCTCCACTTT.

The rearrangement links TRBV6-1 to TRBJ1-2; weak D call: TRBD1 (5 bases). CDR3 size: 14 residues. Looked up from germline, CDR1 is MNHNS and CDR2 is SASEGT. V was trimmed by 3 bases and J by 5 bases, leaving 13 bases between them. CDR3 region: CASSDGRVNYGYTF. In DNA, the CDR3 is TGTGCCAGCAGTGACGGCAGGGTAAATTATGGCTACACCTTC.

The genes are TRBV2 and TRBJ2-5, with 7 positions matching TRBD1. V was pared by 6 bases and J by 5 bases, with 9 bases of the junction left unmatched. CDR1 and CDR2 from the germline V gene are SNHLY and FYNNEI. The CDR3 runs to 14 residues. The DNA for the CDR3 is TGTGCCAGCAGCTCGGACAGGAAAGGGGAGACCCAGTACTTC. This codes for CASSSDRKGETQYF.

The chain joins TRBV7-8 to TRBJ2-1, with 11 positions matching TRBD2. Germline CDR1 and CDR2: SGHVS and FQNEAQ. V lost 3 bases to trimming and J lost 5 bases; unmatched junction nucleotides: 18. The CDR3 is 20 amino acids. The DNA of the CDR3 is TGTGCCAGCAGCTTCGGGGTCCTAGCGGGGGGTCCTAAGATCCACAATGAGCAGTTCTTC. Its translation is CASSFGVLAGGPKIHNEQFF.

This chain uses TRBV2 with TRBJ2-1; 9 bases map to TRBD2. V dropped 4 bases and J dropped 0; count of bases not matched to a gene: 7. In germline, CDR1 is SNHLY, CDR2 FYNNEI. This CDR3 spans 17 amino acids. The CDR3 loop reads CASSGGLALSSYNEQFF. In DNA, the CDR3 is TGTGCCAGCAGTGGGGGACTAGCCCTGAGCTCCTACAATGAGCAGTTCTTC.

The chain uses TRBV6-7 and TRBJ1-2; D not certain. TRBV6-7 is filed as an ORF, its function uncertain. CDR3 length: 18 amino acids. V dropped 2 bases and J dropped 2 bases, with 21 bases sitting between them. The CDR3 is CASSYPAIQPVSNYGYTF. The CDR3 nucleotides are TGTGCCAGCAGTTACCCCGCCATACAACCAGTTTCCAACTATGGCTACACCTTC.

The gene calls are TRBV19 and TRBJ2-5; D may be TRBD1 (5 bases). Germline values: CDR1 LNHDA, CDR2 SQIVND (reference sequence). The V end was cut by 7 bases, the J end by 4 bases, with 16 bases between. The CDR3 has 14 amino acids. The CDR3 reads CASTRAWRRETQYF. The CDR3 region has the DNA TGTGCCAGTACCAGGGCCTGGCGGAGAGAGACCCAGTACTTC.

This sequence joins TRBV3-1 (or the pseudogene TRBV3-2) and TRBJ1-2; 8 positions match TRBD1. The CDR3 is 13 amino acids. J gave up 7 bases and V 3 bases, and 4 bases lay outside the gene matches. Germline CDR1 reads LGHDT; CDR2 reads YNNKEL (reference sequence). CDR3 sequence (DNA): TGTGCCAGCAGCCAGAACAGGGGGAGTGGCTACACCTTC. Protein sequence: CASSQNRGSGYTF.

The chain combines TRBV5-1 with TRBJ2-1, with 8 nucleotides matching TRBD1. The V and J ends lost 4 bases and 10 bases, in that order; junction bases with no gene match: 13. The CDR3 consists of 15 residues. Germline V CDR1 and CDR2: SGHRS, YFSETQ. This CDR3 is CASSPLDRASSEQFF. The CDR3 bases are TGCGCCAGCAGCCCCTTGGACAGGGCCTCGTCCGAGCAGTTCTTC.

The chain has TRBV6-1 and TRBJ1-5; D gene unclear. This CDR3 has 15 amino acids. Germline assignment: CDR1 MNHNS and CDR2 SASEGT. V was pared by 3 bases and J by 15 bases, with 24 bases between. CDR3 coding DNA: TGTGCCAGCAGTGAGGTAGACTTGCTCTCCGCGACTCGGCATTTT. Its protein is CASSEVDLLSATRHF.

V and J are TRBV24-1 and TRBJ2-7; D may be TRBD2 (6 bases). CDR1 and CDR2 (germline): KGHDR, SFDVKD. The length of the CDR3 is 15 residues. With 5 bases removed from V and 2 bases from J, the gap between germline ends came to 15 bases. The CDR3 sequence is CATSVPGRNPYEQYV. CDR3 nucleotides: TGTGCCACCAGTGTTCCAGGGAGGAACCCCTACGAGCAGTACGTC.

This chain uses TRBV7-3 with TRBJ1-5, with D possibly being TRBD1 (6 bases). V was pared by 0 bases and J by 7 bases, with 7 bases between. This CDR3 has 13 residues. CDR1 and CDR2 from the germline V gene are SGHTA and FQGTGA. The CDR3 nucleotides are TGTGCCAGCAGCTTAACACAGGGCCAGCCCCAGCATTTT. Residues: CASSLTQGQPQHF. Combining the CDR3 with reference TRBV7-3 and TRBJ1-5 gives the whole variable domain GAGVSQTPSNKVTEKGKYVELRCDPISGHTALYWYRQSLGQGPEFLIYFQGTGAADDSGLPNDRFFAVRPEGSVSTLKIQRTERGDSAVYLCASSLTQGQPQHFGDGTRLSIL.

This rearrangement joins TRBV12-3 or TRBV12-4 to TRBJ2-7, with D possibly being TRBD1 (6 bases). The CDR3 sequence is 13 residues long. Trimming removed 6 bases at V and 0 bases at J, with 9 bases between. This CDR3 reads CASRRGSSYEQYV. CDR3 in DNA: TGTGCCAGCAGGAGGGGGAGCTCCTACGAGCAGTACGTC.

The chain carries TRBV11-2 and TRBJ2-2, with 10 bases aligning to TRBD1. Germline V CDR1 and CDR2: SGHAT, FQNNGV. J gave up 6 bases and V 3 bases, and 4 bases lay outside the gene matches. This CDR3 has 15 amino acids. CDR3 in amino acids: CASSFDRGRAGELFF. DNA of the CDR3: TGTGCCAGCAGCTTTGACAGGGGGCGGGCCGGGGAGCTGTTTTTT.

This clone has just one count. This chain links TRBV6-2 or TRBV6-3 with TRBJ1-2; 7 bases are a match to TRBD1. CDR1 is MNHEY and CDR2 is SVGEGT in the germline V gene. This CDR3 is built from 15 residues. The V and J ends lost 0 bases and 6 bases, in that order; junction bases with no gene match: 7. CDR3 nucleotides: TGTGCCAGCAGTTACTCGAAAGGAGGGGGCGATGGCTACACCTTC. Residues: CASSYSKGGGDGYTF.

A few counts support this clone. CDR3 protein: CASSPHSATGGTEAFF. For the CDR3, the DNA is TGTGCCAGCTCACCACACTCAGCGACAGGGGGCACTGAAGCTTTCTTT. This chain joins TRBV18 and TRBJ1-1; 9 bases fit TRBD1. V lost 1 base, J lost 4 bases, and 7 bases stayed unmatched. CDR3 length: 16 amino acids. The germline V gene has CDR1 KGHSH and CDR2 LQKENI. Combining the CDR3 with reference TRBV18 and TRBJ1-1 gives the whole variable domain NAGVMQNPRHLVRRRGQEARLRCSPMKGHSHVYWYRQLPEEGLKFMVYLQKENIIDESGMPKERFSAEFPKEGPSILRIQQVVRGDSAAYFCASSPHSATGGTEAFFGQGTRLTVV.

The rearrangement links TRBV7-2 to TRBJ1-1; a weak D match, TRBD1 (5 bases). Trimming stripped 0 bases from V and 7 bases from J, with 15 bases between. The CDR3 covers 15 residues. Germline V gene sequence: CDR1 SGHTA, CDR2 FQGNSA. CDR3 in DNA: TGTGCCAGCAGCTTAGCCGTTACAGGATGGGGTGAAGCTTTCTTT. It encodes CASSLAVTGWGEAFF. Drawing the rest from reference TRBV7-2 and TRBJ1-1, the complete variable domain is GAGVSQSPSNKVTEKGKDVELRCDPISGHTALYWYRQSLGQGLEFLIYFQGNSAPDKSGLPSDRFSAERTGGSVSTLTIQRTQQEDSAVYLCASSLAVTGWGEAFFGQGTRLTVV.

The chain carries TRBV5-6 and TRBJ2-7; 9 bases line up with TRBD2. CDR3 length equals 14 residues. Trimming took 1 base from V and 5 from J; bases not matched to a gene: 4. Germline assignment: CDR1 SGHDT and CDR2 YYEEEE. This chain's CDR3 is CASSLSGGTHEQYF. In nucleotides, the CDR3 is TGTGCCAGCAGCTTGAGCGGGGGGACACACGAGCAGTACTTC.

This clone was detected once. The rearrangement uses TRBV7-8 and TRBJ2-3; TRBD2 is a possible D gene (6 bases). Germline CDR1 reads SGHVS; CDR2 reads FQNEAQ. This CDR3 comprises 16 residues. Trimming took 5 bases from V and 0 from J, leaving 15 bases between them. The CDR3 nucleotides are TGTGCCAGCAGCGCCCGGGATGGGGGGAGCACAGATACGCAGTATTTT. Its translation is CASSARDGGSTDTQYF.

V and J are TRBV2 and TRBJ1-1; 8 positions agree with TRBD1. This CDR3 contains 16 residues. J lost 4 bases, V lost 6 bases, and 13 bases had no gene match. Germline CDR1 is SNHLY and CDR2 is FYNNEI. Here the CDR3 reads CASSLLAGQAGTEAFF. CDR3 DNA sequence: TGTGCCAGCAGCCTACTAGCGGGACAGGCGGGCACTGAAGCTTTCTTT.

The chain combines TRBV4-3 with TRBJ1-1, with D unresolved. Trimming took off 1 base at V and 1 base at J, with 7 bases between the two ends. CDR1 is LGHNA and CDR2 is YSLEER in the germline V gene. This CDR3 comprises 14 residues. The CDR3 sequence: CASSQVGKNTEAFF. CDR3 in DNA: TGCGCCAGCAGCCAAGTGGGCAAGAACACTGAAGCTTTCTTT.

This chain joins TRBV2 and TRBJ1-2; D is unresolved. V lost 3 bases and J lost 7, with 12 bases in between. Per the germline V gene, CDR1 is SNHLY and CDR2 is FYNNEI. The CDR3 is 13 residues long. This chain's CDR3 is CASSDGVGVGYTF. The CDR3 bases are TGTGCCAGCAGTGACGGGGTTGGAGTTGGCTACACCTTC.

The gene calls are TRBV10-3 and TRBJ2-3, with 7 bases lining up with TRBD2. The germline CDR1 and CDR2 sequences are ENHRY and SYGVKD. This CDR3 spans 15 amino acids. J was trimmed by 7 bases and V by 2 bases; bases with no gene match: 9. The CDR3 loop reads CAISEPRDYLYTQYF. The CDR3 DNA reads TGTGCCATCAGTGAGCCCCGGGACTACCTTTATACGCAGTATTTT.